The clone carrying this TCR beta chain was seen only once. Cohort 3 donors were reported recovered after two negative PCRs, clearance, or symptom resolution. Assay used: immunoSEQ multiplex PCR; TCRdb lists only in-frame clones, some missing. The sample carries 430,000 or so clones, 88% recorded once. These data originate in a study of blood T cell repertoires in COVID-19. Study context: Samples taken during acute and convalescent COVID-19 were collected in the United States, Italy and Spain.

The V end lost 3 bases, the J end lost 2 bases, and 11 bases lay between the germline ends. Germline V lookup: CDR1 DFQATT, CDR2 SNEGSKA (reference sequence). The length of the CDR3 is 13 residues. The rearrangement joins TRBV20-1 to TRBJ2-7, with D unclear. The clonotype originates from a woman between 35 and 50 years old who had recovered from COVID-19. The sample taken for sequencing was PBMCs or T cells enriched from blood (not recorded which). The chain's CDR3 is CSASGHGAYEQYF. In nucleotides, the CDR3 is TGCAGTGCTAGTGGGCATGGAGCCTACGAGCAGTACTTC.